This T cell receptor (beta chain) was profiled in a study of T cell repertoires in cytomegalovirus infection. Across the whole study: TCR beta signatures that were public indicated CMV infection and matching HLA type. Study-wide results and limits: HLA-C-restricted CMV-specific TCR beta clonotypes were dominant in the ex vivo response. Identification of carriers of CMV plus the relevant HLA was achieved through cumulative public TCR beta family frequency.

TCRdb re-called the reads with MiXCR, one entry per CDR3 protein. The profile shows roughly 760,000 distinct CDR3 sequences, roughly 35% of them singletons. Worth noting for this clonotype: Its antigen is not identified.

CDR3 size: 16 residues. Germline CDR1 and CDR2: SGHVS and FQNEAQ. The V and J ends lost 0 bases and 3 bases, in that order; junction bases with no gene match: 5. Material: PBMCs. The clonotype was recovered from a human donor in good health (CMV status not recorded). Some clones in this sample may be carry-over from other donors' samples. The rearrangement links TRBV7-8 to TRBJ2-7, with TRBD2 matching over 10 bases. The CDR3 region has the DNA TGTGCCAGCAGCTTAGCGGGTAGCGGGAGGTTCTACGAGCAGTACTTC. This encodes CASSLAGSGRFYEQYF.